This TCR beta chain emerged from a study of T-cell memory formation after mild COVID-19. Whole-study findings and limits: Cross-reactive memory seemingly joined, as some responding clones were found in pre-infection memory. Contracting CD4+ clones were located mainly in CM and EM, and CD8+ clones in EMRA.

TCRdb reprocessed the 5' RACE reads with MiXCR, giving one entry per CDR3 protein. The sample has 190,000 or so distinct CDR3 sequences; 20% to 25% are singletons. Turning to this clonotype: Its target is not known.

The V gene end was trimmed by 4 bases and the J gene end by 4 bases; junction bases not matched to a gene: 3. This CDR3 contains 14 residues. Looked up from germline, CDR1 is MNHEY and CDR2 is SMNVEV (reference sequence). This rearrangement joins TRBV27 to TRBJ2-7, with TRBD1 matching over 11 bases. Input material: PBMCs or a T cell subset sorted from them (not recorded which). This receptor was taken from an adult woman who had mild COVID-19 (a few samples of this study predate the infection). Cell type and time point are not known. The DNA of the CDR3 is TGTGCCAGCAGTTGGGGACAGGGGGGATACGAGCAGTACTTC. Protein product: CASSWGQGGYEQYF.